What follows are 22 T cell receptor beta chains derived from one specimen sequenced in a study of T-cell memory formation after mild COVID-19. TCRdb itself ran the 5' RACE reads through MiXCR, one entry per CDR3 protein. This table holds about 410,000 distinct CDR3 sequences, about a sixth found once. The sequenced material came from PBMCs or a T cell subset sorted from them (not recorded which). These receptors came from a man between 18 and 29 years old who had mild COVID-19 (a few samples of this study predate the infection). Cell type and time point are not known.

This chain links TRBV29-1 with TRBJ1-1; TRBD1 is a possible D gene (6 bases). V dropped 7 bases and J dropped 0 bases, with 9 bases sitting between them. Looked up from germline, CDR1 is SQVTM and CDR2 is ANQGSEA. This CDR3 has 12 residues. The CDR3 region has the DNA TGCAGCGGGACAGTTATGAACACTGAAGCTTTCTTT. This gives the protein CSGTVMNTEAFF. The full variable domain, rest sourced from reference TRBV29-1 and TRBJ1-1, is SAVISQKPSRDICQRGTSLTIQCQVDSQVTMMFWYRQQPGQSLTLIATANQGSEATYESGFVIDKFPISRPNLTFSTLTVSNMSPEDSSIYLCSGTVMNTEAFFGQGTRLTVV.

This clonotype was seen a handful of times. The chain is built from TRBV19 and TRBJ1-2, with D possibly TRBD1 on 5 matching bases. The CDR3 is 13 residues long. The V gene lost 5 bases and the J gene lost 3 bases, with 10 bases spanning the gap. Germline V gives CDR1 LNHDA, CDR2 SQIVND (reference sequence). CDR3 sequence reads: CASSPDSYYGYTF. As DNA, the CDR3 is TGTGCCAGTAGTCCAGACAGCTACTATGGCTACACCTTC.

CDR3 sequence: CASSQDAPDMNTEAFF. The DNA of the CDR3 is TGTGCCAGCAGCCAAGATGCCCCCGACATGAACACTGAAGCTTTCTTT. The V gene is TRBV4-2, the J gene TRBJ1-1, with D hard to call. From germline, CDR1 is LGHNA and CDR2 YNFKEQ. With 0 bases removed from V and 0 bases from J, the gap between germline ends came to 11 bases. This CDR3 has 16 residues.

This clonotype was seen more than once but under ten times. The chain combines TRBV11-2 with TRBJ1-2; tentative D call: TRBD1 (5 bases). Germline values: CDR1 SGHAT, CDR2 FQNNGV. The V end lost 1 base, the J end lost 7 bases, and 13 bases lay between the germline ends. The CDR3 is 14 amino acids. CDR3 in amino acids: CASSLGEGMSGYTF. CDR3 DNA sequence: TGTGCCAGCAGCTTAGGTGAGGGGATGAGTGGCTACACCTTC.

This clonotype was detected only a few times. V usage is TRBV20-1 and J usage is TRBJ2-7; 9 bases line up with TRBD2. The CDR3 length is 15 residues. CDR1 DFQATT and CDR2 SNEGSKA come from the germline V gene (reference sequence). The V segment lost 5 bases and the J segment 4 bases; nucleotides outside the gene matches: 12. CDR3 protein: CSARLLAGSLYEQYV. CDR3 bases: TGCAGTGCTCGTCTACTAGCGGGTTCGCTATACGAGCAGTACGTC.

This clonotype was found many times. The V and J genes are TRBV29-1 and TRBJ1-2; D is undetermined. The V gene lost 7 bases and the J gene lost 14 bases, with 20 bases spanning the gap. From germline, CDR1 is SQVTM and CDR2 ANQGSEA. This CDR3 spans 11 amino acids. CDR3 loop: CSAKYDGGGTF. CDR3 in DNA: TGCAGCGCCAAATACGACGGAGGAGGAACCTTC.

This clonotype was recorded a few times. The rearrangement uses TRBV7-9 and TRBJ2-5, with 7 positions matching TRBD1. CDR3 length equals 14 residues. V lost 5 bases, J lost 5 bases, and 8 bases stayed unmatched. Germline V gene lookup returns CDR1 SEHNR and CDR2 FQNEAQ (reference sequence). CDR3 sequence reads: CASSPDRIWETQYF. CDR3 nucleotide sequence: TGTGCCAGCAGCCCGGACAGGATTTGGGAGACCCAGTACTTC.

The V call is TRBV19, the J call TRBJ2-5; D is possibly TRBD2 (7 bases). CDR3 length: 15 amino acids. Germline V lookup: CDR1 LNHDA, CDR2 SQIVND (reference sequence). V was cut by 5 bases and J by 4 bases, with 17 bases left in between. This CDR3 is CASSGRGLGAETQYF. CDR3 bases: TGTGCCAGTAGTGGGCGGGGGCTAGGAGCAGAGACCCAGTACTTC.

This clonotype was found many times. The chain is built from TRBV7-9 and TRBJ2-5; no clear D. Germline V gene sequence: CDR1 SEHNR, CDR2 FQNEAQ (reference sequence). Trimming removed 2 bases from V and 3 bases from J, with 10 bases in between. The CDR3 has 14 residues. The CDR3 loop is CASSLYNGEETQYF. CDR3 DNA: TGTGCCAGCAGCTTATATAACGGAGAAGAGACCCAGTACTTC.

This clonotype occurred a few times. This CDR3 is CASLKRMLQRQGKLFF. The CDR3 nucleotides read TGTGCCAGCCTCAAGAGGATGTTACAGAGACAGGGAAAACTGTTTTTT. J is TRBJ1-4 and V is TRBV21-1; TRBD1, the table's D call, was not compared with the DNA. TRBV21-1 constitutes a pseudogene. The CDR3 is 16 amino acids.

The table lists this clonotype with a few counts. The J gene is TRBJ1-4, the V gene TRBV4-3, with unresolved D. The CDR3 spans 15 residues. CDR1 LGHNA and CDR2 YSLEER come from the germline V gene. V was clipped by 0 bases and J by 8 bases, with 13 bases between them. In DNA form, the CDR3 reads TGCGCCAGCAGCCAAGATTTTAATCGCGGGGAAAAACTGTTTTTT. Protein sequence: CASSQDFNRGEKLFF.

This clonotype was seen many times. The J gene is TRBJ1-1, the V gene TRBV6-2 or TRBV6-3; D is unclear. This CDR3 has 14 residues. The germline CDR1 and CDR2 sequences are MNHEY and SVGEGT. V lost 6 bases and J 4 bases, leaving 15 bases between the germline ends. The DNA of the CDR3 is TGTGCCAGCAGCCCCGAAGGGCCTGTCACTGAAGCTTTCTTT. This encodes CASSPEGPVTEAFF.

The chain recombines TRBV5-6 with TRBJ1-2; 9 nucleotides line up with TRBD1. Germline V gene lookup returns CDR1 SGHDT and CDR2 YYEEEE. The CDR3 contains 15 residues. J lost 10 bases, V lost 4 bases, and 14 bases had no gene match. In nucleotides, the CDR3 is TGTGCCAGCAGCCCCCGGGACAGGGTCCTATGGGACTACACCTTC. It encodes CASSPRDRVLWDYTF.

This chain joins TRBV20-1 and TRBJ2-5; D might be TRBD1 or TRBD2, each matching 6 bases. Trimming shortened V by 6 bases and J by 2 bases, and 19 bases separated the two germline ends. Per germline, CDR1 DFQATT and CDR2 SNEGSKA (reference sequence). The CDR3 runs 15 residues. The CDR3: CSAGGRGAGQETQYF. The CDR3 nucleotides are TGCAGTGCGGGAGGAAGGGGGGCGGGGCAAGAGACCCAGTACTTC.

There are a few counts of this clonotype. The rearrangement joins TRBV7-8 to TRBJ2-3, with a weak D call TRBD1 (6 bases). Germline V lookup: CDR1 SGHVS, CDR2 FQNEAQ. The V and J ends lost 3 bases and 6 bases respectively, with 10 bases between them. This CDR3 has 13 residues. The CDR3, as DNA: TGTGCCAGCAGCTTTTGGGGGCAGGATACGCAGTATTTT. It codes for CASSFWGQDTQYF.

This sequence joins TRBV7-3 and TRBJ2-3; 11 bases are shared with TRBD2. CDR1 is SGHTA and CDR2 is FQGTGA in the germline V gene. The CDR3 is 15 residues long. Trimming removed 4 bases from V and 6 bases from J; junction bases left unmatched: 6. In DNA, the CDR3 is TGTGCCAGCAGCTCACTAGCGGGGGTAGGGGATACGCAGTATTTT. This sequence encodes CASSSLAGVGDTQYF.

Here the CDR3 DNA reads TGTGCCAGCAGCCCCGACTGGTATGGCTACACCTTC. Amino acid sequence: CASSPDWYGYTF. The chain is built from TRBV7-9 and TRBJ1-2; D is unresolved. The CDR3 is made up of 12 amino acids. From germline, CDR1 is SEHNR and CDR2 FQNEAQ (reference sequence). Trimming left V 5 bases short and J 5 bases short, with 9 bases between.

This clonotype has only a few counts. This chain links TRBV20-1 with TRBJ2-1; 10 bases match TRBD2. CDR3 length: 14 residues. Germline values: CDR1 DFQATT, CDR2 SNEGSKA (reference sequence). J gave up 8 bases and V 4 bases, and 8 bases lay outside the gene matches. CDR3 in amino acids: CSAIRGTSVDEQFF. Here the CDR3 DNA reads TGCAGTGCTATCAGGGGGACTAGCGTCGATGAGCAGTTCTTC.

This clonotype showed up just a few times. The CDR3 is CASTTQVPNEKLFF. The CDR3 nucleotides read TGTGCCAGCACCACCCAAGTCCCTAATGAAAAACTGTTTTTT. The chain is built from TRBV7-8 and TRBJ1-4; D gene uncertain. The germline CDR1 and CDR2 sequences are SGHVS and FQNEAQ. The CDR3 is made up of 14 amino acids. V was trimmed by 7 bases and J by 3 bases, leaving 12 bases between them.

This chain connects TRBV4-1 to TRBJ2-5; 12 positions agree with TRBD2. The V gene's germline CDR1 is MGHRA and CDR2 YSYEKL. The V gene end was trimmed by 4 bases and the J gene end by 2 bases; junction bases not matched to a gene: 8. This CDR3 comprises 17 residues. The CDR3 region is CASSPGTSGRFQETQYF. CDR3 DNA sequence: TGCGCCAGCAGCCCCGGGACTAGCGGGCGATTTCAAGAGACCCAGTACTTC.

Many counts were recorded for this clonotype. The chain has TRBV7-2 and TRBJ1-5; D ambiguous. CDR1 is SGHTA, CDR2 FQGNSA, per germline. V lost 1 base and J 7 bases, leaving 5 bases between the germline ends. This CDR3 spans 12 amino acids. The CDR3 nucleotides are TGTGCCAGCAGCTTAGGCCCGCAGCCCCAGCATTTT. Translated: CASSLGPQPQHF.

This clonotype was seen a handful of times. The CDR3 DNA is TGTGCCAGCAAGATAGGGCGGGGGGGCCTTTATGAGCAGTTCTTC. Residues: CASKIGRGGLYEQFF. This chain uses TRBV12-3 or TRBV12-4 with TRBJ2-1; 9 bases align to TRBD2. V trimming: 7 bases; J trimming: 8 bases; junction bases outside the gene matches: 12. The CDR3 loop spans 15 amino acids.